This T cell receptor (beta chain) appears in the sequencing data of a study of blood T cells in healthy people across ages. A sample-barcoded 5' primer and a J-beta primer mix were used in a second PCR of about 7 to 12 cycles. TCRdb called the 5' RACE reads again in MiXCR, with one record for every CDR3 protein. The sample holds hundreds of thousands of distinct CDR3 sequences; 62% are singletons and the top ten take around 30%. The CDR3 is 12 amino acids. For this clonotype: A junction end diverges from the germline sequence, so it may reflect a read error.

This TCR came from a man between 25 and 39 years old in good health. The source material was blood. The chain links TRBV12-3 or TRBV12-4 to TRBJ1-5; D may be TRBD1 (5 bases). Here the CDR3 reads CASSYRGAPLHF. In DNA form, the CDR3 reads TGTGCCAGCAGTTATCGAGGGGCACCCCTGCATTTT.